A few counts support the clone carrying this T cell receptor beta chain. Its antigen is unidentified. This specimen comes from a study of graft-versus-host responses after intestinal transplantation. Study-wide context: All recipients were transplanted with multivisceral, liver-intestinal, or isolated intestinal grafts. Each patient got anti-thymocyte globulin induction, then tacrolimus and steroids for roughly 3 years.

V dropped 6 bases and J dropped 8; count of bases not matched to a gene: 4. The CDR3 totals 13 residues. CDR1 and CDR2 from the germline V gene are MNHNS and SASEGT. Some clones are missing from TCRdb's copy, which holds only in-frame ones; the method was immunoSEQ multiplex PCR. The sample contains 40,000 to 55,000 clones, roughly 83% of which appear only once. This TCR came from a human donor who was the organ donor for an intestinal transplant. The sample consisted of unstimulated CD4+ T cells sorted from spleen or lymph node cells, taken before transplant. V gene TRBV6-1 combines with J gene TRBJ1-2; 12 positions agree with TRBD1. The CDR3 spells CASRGQGASGYTF. The CDR3 DNA follows: TGTGCCAGCAGGGGACAGGGGGCCTCGGGCTACACCTTC.